What follows are 32 T cell receptor beta chains derived from one specimen sequenced in a study of blood T cell repertoires in COVID-19. Sequencing was performed with immunoSEQ multiplex PCR; in TCRdb, only in-frame clones are kept and a portion is missing. The sample includes about 58,000 clones, 85% to 90% of them seen just once. Sequencing input: peripheral blood. The receptors stem from a man aged 40-49 years with active COVID-19.

V usage is TRBV5-1 and J usage is TRBJ2-1; D is unresolved. The CDR3 has 15 residues. Trimming pared 1 base from V and 3 bases from J, leaving 11 bases between. Looked up from germline, CDR1 is SGHRS and CDR2 is YFSETQ. DNA of the CDR3: TGCGCCAGCAGCTTGATTGACCGCGGCTACAATGAGCAGTTCTTC. Translation: CASSLIDRGYNEQFF.

The chain couples TRBV9 to TRBJ2-3; no reliable D call. This CDR3 region has 15 residues. Germline V CDR1 and CDR2: SGDLS, YYNGEE. Trimming took 0 bases from V and 4 from J, leaving 12 bases between them. The CDR3 is CASSVVGHDADTQYF. The CDR3 nucleotides are TGTGCCAGCAGCGTAGTGGGCCACGACGCAGATACGCAGTATTTT.

The CDR3 reads CASRAGPYNEQFF. CDR3 DNA: TGTGCCAGTAGGGCGGGACCTTACAATGAGCAGTTCTTC. The chain employs TRBV19 and TRBJ2-1, with D possibly matching TRBD2 (6 bases). This CDR3 is built from 13 residues. Germline CDR1 and CDR2: LNHDA and SQIVND (reference sequence). V lost 6 bases to trimming and J lost 4 bases, with 10 bases between them.

This clone was counted between two and nine times. The V gene is TRBV28, the J gene TRBJ2-2; the D gene is possibly TRBD1 (5 bases). The germline CDR1 and CDR2 sequences are MDHEN and SYDVKM. The V end was cut by 3 bases, the J end by 7 bases, with 15 bases between. This CDR3 spans 15 amino acids. CDR3 residues: CASSLQRQISGELFF. The CDR3 DNA reads as TGTGCCAGCAGTTTGCAACGACAGATTAGCGGGGAGCTGTTTTTT.

This clone was seen a single time. Other DNA variants within this sample encode the same CDR3. This chain links TRBV13 with TRBJ2-7, with 9 bases aligning to TRBD1. The CDR3 length is 17 residues. V lost 9 bases, J lost 4 bases, and 19 bases stayed unmatched. Germline loops: CDR1 PRHDT, CDR2 FYEKMQ (reference sequence). CDR3 loop: CASSARNWDRVEYEQYF. The DNA for the CDR3 is TGTGCCAGTAGCGCCCGTAATTGGGACAGGGTAGAGTACGAGCAGTACTTC.

The rearrangement links TRBV28 to TRBJ2-3; the match to TRBD2 covers 10 bases. In germline, CDR1 is MDHEN, CDR2 SYDVKM. This CDR3 has 15 amino acids. The J segment lost 3 bases and the V segment lost 4 bases, leaving 4 bases of the junction unmatched. As DNA, the CDR3 is TGTGCCAGCAGTTCCGAACTAGCGGGGACAGATACGCAGTATTTT. The encoded protein is CASSSELAGTDTQYF.

V and J are TRBV29-1 and TRBJ2-2; perhaps TRBD2 as D (6 bases). The germline CDR1 and CDR2 sequences are SQVTM and ANQGSEA. The CDR3 is 14 amino acids. Trimming stripped 4 bases from V and 2 bases from J, with 11 bases between. The CDR3 sequence: CSVVPSANTGELFF. The CDR3 bases are TGCAGCGTTGTACCTAGCGCTAACACCGGGGAGCTGTTTTTT.

The chain couples TRBV27 to TRBJ2-5; 10 bases agree with TRBD2. This CDR3 has 14 residues. Germline V gene data show CDR1 as MNHEY and CDR2 as SMNVEV (reference sequence). V shed 6 bases, J shed 5 bases, and the junction held 6 bases outside the gene matches. CDR3 amino acids: CASSPTSGWETQYF. The CDR3 bases are TGTGCCAGCAGCCCGACTAGCGGGTGGGAGACCCAGTACTTC.

CDR3 loop: CASSRTSGRADGSYNEQFF. CDR3 sequence (DNA): TGTGCCAGCAGTCGGACTAGCGGGAGGGCCGACGGCTCCTACAATGAGCAGTTCTTC. The V call is TRBV6-6, the J call TRBJ2-1; 15 bases agree with TRBD2. This CDR3 region has 19 residues. V shed 5 bases and J 0 bases; nucleotides not matched to a gene: 8. Germline loops: CDR1 MNHNY, CDR2 SVGAGI (reference sequence).

The chain has TRBV4-1 and TRBJ2-7; 9 bases are a match to TRBD1. The CDR3 spans 16 residues. Trimming took 6 bases from V and 3 from J; bases not matched to a gene: 12. Per germline, CDR1 MGHRA and CDR2 YSYEKL. The CDR3 sequence is CASSQQTGQGVYEQYF. CDR3 nucleotide sequence: TGCGCCAGCAGTCAACAAACGGGACAGGGCGTCTACGAGCAGTACTTC.

This clone was seen only a few times. The chain joins TRBV2 to TRBJ1-5, with D unclear. From germline, CDR1 is SNHLY and CDR2 FYNNEI. The CDR3 loop spans 15 amino acids. V lost 0 bases to trimming and J lost 6 bases, with 12 bases between them. CDR3 in amino acids: CASSEATHGSQPQHF. As DNA, the CDR3 is TGTGCCAGCAGTGAAGCCACTCACGGGAGTCAGCCCCAGCATTTT.

The V call is TRBV4-1, the J call TRBJ1-1; D gene uncertain. The CDR3 has 14 residues. V lost 0 bases and J lost 5, with 10 bases in between. Per germline, CDR1 MGHRA and CDR2 YSYEKL. CDR3 sequence (DNA): TGCGCCAGCAGCCAAGATCGGAGACTGACTGAAGCTTTCTTT. This translates into CASSQDRRLTEAFF.

The count of this clone is one. CDR3 region: CATSDSGGSGKNTEAFF. In nucleotides, the CDR3 is TGTGCCACCAGTGATTCCGGGGGGTCAGGAAAGAACACTGAAGCTTTCTTT. The rearrangement joins TRBV24-1 to TRBJ1-1, with a tentative D call TRBD1 (5 bases). In germline, CDR1 is KGHDR, CDR2 SFDVKD. This CDR3 has 17 amino acids. The germline V and J ends were trimmed by 2 bases and 1 base, with 16 bases remaining between them.

The rearrangement uses TRBV10-3 and TRBJ2-2; 10 positions match TRBD2. The CDR3 is 16 amino acids. Trimming cost V 5 bases and J 0 bases; bases outside gene matches: 3. Germline V gene data show CDR1 as ENHRY and CDR2 as SYGVKD. CDR3 amino acids: CAISTGTSANTGELFF. CDR3 nucleotides: TGTGCCATCAGTACCGGGACTAGCGCGAACACCGGGGAGCTGTTTTTT.

The J gene is TRBJ1-2, the V gene TRBV9; TRBD1 aligns across 9 bases. The junction had 8 bases not matched to a gene; V was cut back by 4 bases and J by 7 bases. There are 14 residues in the CDR3. Germline V gene sequence: CDR1 SGDLS, CDR2 YYNGEE. CDR3 bases: TGTGCCAGCAGCCCCCTGGACAGGGGAGGTGGCTACACCTTC. Protein sequence: CASSPLDRGGGYTF.

The genes are TRBV30 and TRBJ2-5, with a weak D call TRBD1 (5 bases). Trimming removed 2 bases from V and 1 base from J, with 11 bases in between. There are 14 residues in the CDR3. Germline loops: CDR1 GTSNPN, CDR2 SVGIG (reference sequence). CDR3 in amino acids: CAWSTGAGQETQYF. The CDR3 nucleotides read TGTGCCTGGAGTACTGGGGCAGGCCAAGAGACCCAGTACTTC.

The V gene is TRBV23-1, the J gene TRBJ2-2, with 7 bases lining up with TRBD1. TRBV23-1 belongs to the ORF category, with a function that is uncertain. Trimming cost V 3 bases and J 3 bases; bases outside gene matches: 4. The CDR3 is 15 residues long. The CDR3 reads CASSHHTGDTGELFF. CDR3 nucleotides: TGCGCCAGCAGTCATCATACAGGGGACACCGGGGAGCTGTTTTTT.

V and J are TRBV3-1 (or the pseudogene TRBV3-2) and TRBJ2-4, with D possibly TRBD2 on 7 matching bases. V shed 9 bases and J shed 8 bases, with 11 bases lying between them. This CDR3 is 11 amino acids long. Germline assignment: CDR1 LGHDT and CDR2 YNNKEL (reference sequence). CDR3 sequence: CASLGGDIQYF. CDR3 nucleotide sequence: TGTGCCAGTTTAGGGGGGGACATTCAGTACTTC.

The V and J genes are TRBV11-1 and TRBJ2-3; tentative D call: TRBD2 (6 bases). Trimming pared 3 bases from V and 4 bases from J, leaving 17 bases between. The germline gives CDR1 SGHAT, CDR2 FQDESV (reference sequence). The CDR3 sequence is 16 residues long. The CDR3 loop is CASSLVGGGGPDTQYF. The CDR3 DNA sequence: TGTGCCAGCAGCTTGGTGGGTGGGGGAGGCCCAGATACGCAGTATTTT.

The CDR3 loop reads CASSFQVNTGELFF. The CDR3 coding sequence is TGCGCCAGCAGCTTCCAGGTGAACACCGGGGAGCTGTTTTTT. The chain uses TRBV5-1 and TRBJ2-2, with unresolved D. CDR1 and CDR2 (germline): SGHRS, YFSETQ. V was shortened by 2 bases and J by 1 base, with 6 bases between the two germline ends. The CDR3 loop spans 14 amino acids.

The chain joins TRBV30 to TRBJ1-1; D not certain. CDR1 is GTSNPN, CDR2 SVGIG, per germline (reference sequence). V dropped 5 bases and J dropped 7 bases, with 14 bases sitting between them. The CDR3 extends over 12 amino acids. Here the CDR3 DNA reads TGTGCCTGGTCTCGAATCGGACTTGAAGCTTTCTTT. Amino acid sequence: CAWSRIGLEAFF.

The chain has TRBV5-1 and TRBJ1-1; 8 bases map to TRBD1. The V segment lost 5 bases and the J segment 5 bases; nucleotides outside the gene matches: 8. The CDR3 runs to 14 residues. The V gene's germline CDR1 is SGHRS and CDR2 YFSETQ. CDR3 coding DNA: TGCGCCAGCAGACGAGACAGGGGTGGGACTGAAGCTTTCTTT. Its translation: CASRRDRGGTEAFF.

Only one count was recorded for this clone. This chain connects TRBV5-1 to TRBJ2-1; D is uncertain. Per the germline V gene, CDR1 is SGHRS and CDR2 is YFSETQ. This CDR3 has 16 amino acids. The ends were cut back, 4 bases at V and 5 bases at J, with 19 bases in the middle. In nucleotides, the CDR3 is TGCGCCAGCAGCAGCTCACTCCTTCCCGCTAACAATGAGCAGTTCTTC. The encoded protein is CASSSSLLPANNEQFF.

The chain carries TRBV28 and TRBJ2-1; 14 bases line up with TRBD2. CDR1 is MDHEN and CDR2 is SYDVKM in the germline V gene. The CDR3 sequence is 19 residues long. The junction had 9 bases not matched to a gene; V was cut back by 5 bases and J by 0 bases. The CDR3, as DNA: TGTGCCAGCAGTCCCACACGGACTAGCGGGAGGAGCTCCTACAATGAGCAGTTCTTC. Encoded protein: CASSPTRTSGRSSYNEQFF.

This chain connects TRBV6-5 to TRBJ2-5, with 7 bases matching TRBD1. J lost 2 bases, V lost 6 bases, and 3 bases had no gene match. Germline CDR1 reads MNHEY; CDR2 reads SVGAGI. CDR3 length: 13 amino acids. Here the CDR3 DNA reads TGTGCCAGCAGCAGGACAGGACAAGAGACCCAGTACTTC. Its protein product is CASSRTGQETQYF.

The chain has TRBV18 and TRBJ2-1, with 10 bases aligning to TRBD2. The V gene end was trimmed by 3 bases and the J gene end by 6 bases; junction bases not matched to a gene: 11. Germline-derived CDR1 and CDR2 are KGHSH and LQKENI. This CDR3 is built from 17 residues. The CDR3 DNA follows: TGTGCCAGCTCACCGGTAGCTAGCGGGAGTCGCGCCAATGAGCAGTTCTTC. This translates into CASSPVASGSRANEQFF.

The genes are TRBV7-3 and TRBJ2-6; D may be TRBD1 (5 bases). Germline V gives CDR1 SGHTA, CDR2 FQGTGA. This CDR3 is built from 15 residues. V lost 5 bases and J lost 0, with 8 bases in between. The CDR3 region is CASSGHDSGANVLTF. In DNA form, the CDR3 reads TGTGCCAGCAGCGGACACGACTCTGGGGCCAACGTCCTGACTTTC.

The chain has TRBV7-3 and TRBJ2-3; 8 bases are a match to TRBD2. The ends lost 6 bases at V and 3 bases at J; junction bases unmatched: 14. The CDR3 runs 17 residues. CDR1 and CDR2 from the germline V gene are SGHTA and FQGTGA. CDR3 sequence (DNA): TGTGCCAGCAGTCCGGGTTCAAGCGGGAGTATTACAGATACGCAGTATTTT. This codes for CASSPGSSGSITDTQYF.

This clone was detected once. The chain recombines TRBV7-3 with TRBJ2-6; D call uncertain. There are 15 residues in the CDR3. Trimming pared 2 bases from V and 0 bases from J, leaving 5 bases between. The germline V gene encodes CDR1 SGHTA and CDR2 FQGTGA. The CDR3 sequence: CASSLVFSGANVLTF. CDR3 in DNA: TGTGCCAGCAGCTTAGTCTTCTCTGGGGCCAACGTCCTGACTTTC.

The chain employs TRBV19 and TRBJ2-5; maybe TRBD1 (6 bases). Germline V gene sequence: CDR1 LNHDA, CDR2 SQIVND (reference sequence). The CDR3 runs 14 residues. Trimming cost V 1 base and J 4 bases, with 10 bases left between them. CDR3 coding DNA: TGTGCCAGTAGTATAGCAGGGGCGGGAGAGACCCAGTACTTC. Its translation: CASSIAGAGETQYF.

The V gene is TRBV19, the J gene TRBJ2-2; 8 nucleotides line up with TRBD2. Germline lookup yields CDR1 LNHDA and CDR2 SQIVND (reference sequence). The junction had 9 bases not matched to a gene; V was cut back by 3 bases and J by 12 bases. The CDR3 totals 14 residues. The CDR3 is CASSIPSGLPKLFF. CDR3 nucleotide sequence: TGTGCCAGTAGTATCCCTAGCGGGCTCCCCAAGCTGTTTTTT.

The gene calls are TRBV5-4 and TRBJ2-1; 13 bases map to TRBD2. The germline V gene encodes CDR1 SGHNT and CDR2 YYREEE (reference sequence). V was clipped by 2 bases and J by 7 bases; unmatched bases: 3. The CDR3 has 15 residues. CDR3 protein: CASSFRTSGRNEQFF. The CDR3 DNA reads TGTGCCAGCAGCTTCCGGACTAGCGGGAGAAATGAGCAGTTCTTC. The full variable domain, in which reference TRBV5-4 and TRBJ2-1 provide the parts outside the CDR3, is ETGVTQSPTHLIKTRGQQVTLRCSSQSGHNTVSWYQQALGQGPQFIFQYYREEENGRGNFPPRFSGLQFPNYSSELNVNALELDDSALYLCASSFRTSGRNEQFFGPGTRLTVL.